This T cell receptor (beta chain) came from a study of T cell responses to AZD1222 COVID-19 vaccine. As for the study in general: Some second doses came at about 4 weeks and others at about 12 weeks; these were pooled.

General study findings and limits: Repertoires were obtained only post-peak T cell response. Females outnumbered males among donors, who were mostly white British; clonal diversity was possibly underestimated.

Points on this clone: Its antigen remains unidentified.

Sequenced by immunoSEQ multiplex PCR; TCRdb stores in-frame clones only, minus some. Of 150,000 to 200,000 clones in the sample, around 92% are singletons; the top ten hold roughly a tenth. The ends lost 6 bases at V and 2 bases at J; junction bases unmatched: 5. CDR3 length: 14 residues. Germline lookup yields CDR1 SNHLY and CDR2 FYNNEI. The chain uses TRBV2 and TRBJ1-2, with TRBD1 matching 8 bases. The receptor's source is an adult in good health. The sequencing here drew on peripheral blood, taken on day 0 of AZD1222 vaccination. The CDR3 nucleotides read TGTGCCAGCAGGGGACAGGTGTCAAACTATGGCTACACCTTC. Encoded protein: CASRGQVSNYGYTF.